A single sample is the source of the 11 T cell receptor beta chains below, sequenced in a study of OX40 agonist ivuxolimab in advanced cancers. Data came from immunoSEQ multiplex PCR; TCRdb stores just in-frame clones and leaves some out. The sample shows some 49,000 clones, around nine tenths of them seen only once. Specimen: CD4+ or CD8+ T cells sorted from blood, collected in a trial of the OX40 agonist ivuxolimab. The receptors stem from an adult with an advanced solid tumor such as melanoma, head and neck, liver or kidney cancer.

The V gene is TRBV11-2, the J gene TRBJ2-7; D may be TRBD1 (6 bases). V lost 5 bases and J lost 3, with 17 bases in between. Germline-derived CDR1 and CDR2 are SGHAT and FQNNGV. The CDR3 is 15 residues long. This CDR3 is CASSPSDSALYEQYF. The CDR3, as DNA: TGTGCCAGCAGCCCCTCGGACAGCGCCCTCTACGAGCAGTACTTC.

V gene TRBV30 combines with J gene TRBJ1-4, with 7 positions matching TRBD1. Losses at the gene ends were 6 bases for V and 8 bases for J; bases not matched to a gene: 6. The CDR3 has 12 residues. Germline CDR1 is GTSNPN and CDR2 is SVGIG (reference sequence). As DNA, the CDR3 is TGTGCCTGCTTAGGGGGCTGGGAAAAACTGTTTTTT. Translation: CACLGGWEKLFF.

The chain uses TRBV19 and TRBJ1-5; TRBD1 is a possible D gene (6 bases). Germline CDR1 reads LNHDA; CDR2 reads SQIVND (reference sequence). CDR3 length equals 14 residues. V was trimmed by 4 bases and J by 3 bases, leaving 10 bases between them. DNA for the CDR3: TGTGCCAGTAGTAAGGACAGTCTCAATCAGCCCCAGCATTTT. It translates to CASSKDSLNQPQHF.

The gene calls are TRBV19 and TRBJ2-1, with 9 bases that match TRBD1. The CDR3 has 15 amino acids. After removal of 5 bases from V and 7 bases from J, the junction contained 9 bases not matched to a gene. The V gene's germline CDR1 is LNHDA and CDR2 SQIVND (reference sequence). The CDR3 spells CASSFGQGFVNEQFF. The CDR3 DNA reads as TGTGCCAGTAGTTTTGGACAGGGGTTTGTGAATGAGCAGTTCTTC.

CDR3 in amino acids: CATSSPRGGLNNEQFF. DNA of the CDR3: TGTGCCACCAGCAGCCCCAGGGGGGGGCTGAACAATGAGCAGTTCTTC. The rearrangement links TRBV15 to TRBJ2-1, with D perhaps matching TRBD1 or TRBD2 (7 bases each). The V end lost 3 bases, the J end lost 5 bases, and 17 bases lay between the germline ends. Germline CDR1 and CDR2: LNHNV and YYDKDF (reference sequence). The CDR3 is 16 residues long.

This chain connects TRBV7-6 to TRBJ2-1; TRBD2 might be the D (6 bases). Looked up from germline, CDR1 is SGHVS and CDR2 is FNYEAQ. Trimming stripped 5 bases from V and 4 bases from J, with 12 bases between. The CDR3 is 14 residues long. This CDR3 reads CASSPWDSYNEQFF. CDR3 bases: TGTGCCAGCAGCCCCTGGGACTCATACAATGAGCAGTTCTTC.

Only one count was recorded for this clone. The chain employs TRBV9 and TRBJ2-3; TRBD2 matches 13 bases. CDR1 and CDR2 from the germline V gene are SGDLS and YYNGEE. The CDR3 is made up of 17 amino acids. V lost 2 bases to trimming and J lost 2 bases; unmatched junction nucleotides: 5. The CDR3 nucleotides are TGTGCCAGCAGCGTGGCGGGACTAGCGGGGAACACAGATACGCAGTATTTT. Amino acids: CASSVAGLAGNTDTQYF.

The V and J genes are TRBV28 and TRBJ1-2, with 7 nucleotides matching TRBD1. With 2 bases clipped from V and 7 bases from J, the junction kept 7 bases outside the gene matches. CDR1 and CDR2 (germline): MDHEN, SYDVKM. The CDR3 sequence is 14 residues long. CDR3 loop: CASSLDRELGGYTF. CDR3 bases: TGTGCCAGCAGTTTAGACAGGGAACTGGGTGGCTACACCTTC.

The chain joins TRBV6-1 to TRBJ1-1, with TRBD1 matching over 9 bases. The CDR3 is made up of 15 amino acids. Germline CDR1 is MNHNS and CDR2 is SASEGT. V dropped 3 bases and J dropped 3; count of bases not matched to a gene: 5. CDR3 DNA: TGTGCCAGCAGTGACTTGGGACAGGGCGACACTGAAGCTTTCTTT. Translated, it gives CASSDLGQGDTEAFF.

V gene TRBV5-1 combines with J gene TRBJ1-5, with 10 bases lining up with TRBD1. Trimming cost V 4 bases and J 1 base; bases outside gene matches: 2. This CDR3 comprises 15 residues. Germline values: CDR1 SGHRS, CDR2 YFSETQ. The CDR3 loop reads CASSRTGGSNQPQHF. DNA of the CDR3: TGCGCCAGCAGCCGGACAGGGGGGAGCAATCAGCCCCAGCATTTT.

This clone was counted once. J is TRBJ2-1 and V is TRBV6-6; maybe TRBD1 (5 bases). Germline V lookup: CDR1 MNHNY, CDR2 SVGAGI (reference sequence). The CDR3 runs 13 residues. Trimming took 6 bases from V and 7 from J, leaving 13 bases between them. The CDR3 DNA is TGTGCCAGCAGCGACGACAGTCTAAATGAGCAGTTCTTC. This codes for CASSDDSLNEQFF.